Shown below are 10 T cell receptor beta chains from a single sample sequenced in a study of T cells in localized non-small cell lung cancer. TCRdb keeps only in-frame clones here, not all; method: immunoSEQ multiplex PCR. Of approximately 30,000 clones in the sample, approximately 85% were seen once. The source was peripheral blood mononuclear cells, collected before any cancer treatment. These receptors all stem from a woman aged 40 to 75 with stage III lung adenocarcinoma.

The chain has TRBV2 and TRBJ2-5; D uncertain. CDR1 is SNHLY, CDR2 FYNNEI, per germline. The CDR3 runs to 13 residues. Trimming shortened V by 5 bases and J by 5 bases, and 12 bases separated the two germline ends. This CDR3 is CASSLRSLETQYF. DNA of the CDR3: TGTGCCAGCAGTCTGAGGTCCCTGGAGACCCAGTACTTC.

The chain has TRBV13 and TRBJ1-1, with 8 bases aligning to TRBD1. The CDR3 is 15 residues long. Unmatched junction bases numbered 16, after V lost 5 bases and J lost 11 bases. Germline V gene data show CDR1 as PRHDT and CDR2 as FYEKMQ (reference sequence). The CDR3 loop is CASSPLPGQGSNAFF. As DNA, the CDR3 is TGTGCCAGCAGCCCCCTCCCTGGACAGGGAAGTAATGCTTTCTTT.

About this clone itself: Sequence at one end of the junction differs from germline and may be a read error. CDR3 sequence: CASSSRDRGKDSLFF. For the CDR3, the DNA is TGTGCCAGCAGCTCCCGGGACAGGGGGAAGGATAGCCTTTTTTTT. The chain uses TRBV7-2 and TRBJ2-3; 11 positions agree with TRBD1. Germline V gene data show CDR1 as SGHTA and CDR2 as FQGNSA. This CDR3 is 15 amino acids long.

The chain links TRBV7-9 to TRBJ1-1, with TRBD1 as a possible D gene (5 bases). V was clipped by 1 base and J by 1 base, with 10 bases between them. In germline, CDR1 is SEHNR, CDR2 FQNEAQ (reference sequence). This CDR3 has 15 residues. The CDR3 loop reads CASSLDRTQNTEAFF. The CDR3 region has the DNA TGTGCCAGCAGCTTAGACAGGACTCAGAACACTGAAGCTTTCTTT.

V and J are TRBV7-3 and TRBJ1-1; the match to TRBD1 covers 7 bases. The CDR3 covers 14 residues. With V trimmed by 5 bases and J by 4 bases, 7 bases remained unmatched. Germline V gene data show CDR1 as SGHTA and CDR2 as FQGTGA. DNA for the CDR3: TGTGCCAGCAGCCCGGGACAGAGGTCCACTGAAGCTTTCTTT. Encoded protein: CASSPGQRSTEAFF.

J is TRBJ2-5 and V is TRBV4-2, with 7 bases fitting TRBD2. The germline V gene encodes CDR1 LGHNA and CDR2 YNFKEQ. This CDR3 is built from 16 residues. The junction had 5 bases not matched to a gene; V was cut back by 0 bases and J by 1 base. CDR3 sequence reads: CASSQDRASGQETQYF. DNA of the CDR3: TGTGCCAGCAGCCAAGATCGGGCTAGCGGCCAAGAGACCCAGTACTTC.

The chain couples TRBV7-3 to TRBJ2-1; D is ambiguous. CDR1 SGHTA and CDR2 FQGTGA come from the germline V gene. The CDR3 is made up of 15 amino acids. V lost 3 bases to trimming and J lost 3 bases, with 12 bases between them. CDR3 DNA: TGTGCCAGCAGCTTGGGCGCGGCACTCTACAATGAGCAGTTCTTC. Translating gives CASSLGAALYNEQFF. The full variable domain, rest sourced from reference TRBV7-3 and TRBJ2-1, is GAGVSQTPSNKVTEKGKYVELRCDPISGHTALYWYRQSLGQGPEFLIYFQGTGAADDSGLPNDRFFAVRPEGSVSTLKIQRTERGDSAVYLCASSLGAALYNEQFFGPGTRLTVL.

This chain uses TRBV5-8 with TRBJ2-2, with a possible D match to TRBD1 (5 bases). This CDR3 has 15 residues. Germline values: CDR1 SGHTS, CDR2 YDEGEE. V lost 4 bases and J lost 3, with 13 bases in between. The CDR3 bases are TGTGCCAGCAGCCCTAAGGGGCGCGACACCGGGGAGCTGTTTTTT. It is translated as CASSPKGRDTGELFF.

This chain joins TRBV7-9 and TRBJ1-1; D not certain. Germline lookup yields CDR1 SEHNR and CDR2 FQNEAQ (reference sequence). The V and J ends lost 1 base and 6 bases respectively, with 15 bases between them. The CDR3 runs 15 residues. The CDR3 spells CASSLELGSRAEAFF. The CDR3 DNA reads as TGTGCCAGCAGCTTAGAGCTGGGGAGTAGGGCTGAAGCTTTCTTT.

This chain joins TRBV18 and TRBJ2-4; perhaps TRBD2 as D (7 bases). The CDR3 runs to 17 residues. The V gene lost 1 base and the J gene lost 0 bases, with 13 bases spanning the gap. Per the germline V gene, CDR1 is KGHSH and CDR2 is LQKENI. For the CDR3, the DNA is TGTGCCAGCTCACCACGCGGGGGCTCTTTAGCCAAAAACATTCAGTACTTC. Translation gives CASSPRGGSLAKNIQYF.